Below are 31 T cell receptor beta chains sequenced from a single sample in a study of blood T cell repertoires in COVID-19. Sequenced by immunoSEQ multiplex PCR; TCRdb stores in-frame clones only, minus some. The table shows a few hundred thousand clones, with approximately 90% occurring only once. Sequencing was carried out using peripheral blood. The receptor source for this set is a man between 18 and 35 years old with active or convalescent COVID-19.

This rearrangement joins TRBV5-1 to TRBJ1-1; TRBD1 aligns across 7 bases. Germline values: CDR1 SGHRS, CDR2 YFSETQ. V lost 3 bases to trimming and J lost 2 bases; unmatched junction nucleotides: 10. The CDR3 sequence is 16 residues long. CDR3 DNA sequence: TGCGCCAGCAGCTACACAGGGGAGCTGACCAACACTGAAGCTTTCTTT. Amino acid sequence: CASSYTGELTNTEAFF.

The CDR3 sequence is CASRTGAQETQYF. As DNA, the CDR3 is TGTGCCAGCAGGACAGGGGCGCAAGAGACCCAGTACTTC. The V call is TRBV3-1 (or the pseudogene TRBV3-2), the J call TRBJ2-5; TRBD1 aligns across 8 bases. Looked up from germline, CDR1 is LGHDT and CDR2 is YNNKEL (reference sequence). This CDR3 has 13 residues. J lost 2 bases, V lost 6 bases, and 2 bases had no gene match.

The chain combines TRBV4-1 with TRBJ2-7; 9 nucleotides agree with TRBD1. With 4 bases clipped from V and 6 bases from J, the junction kept 10 bases outside the gene matches. Germline V gene lookup returns CDR1 MGHRA and CDR2 YSYEKL. This CDR3 comprises 15 residues. The CDR3 DNA reads TGCGCCAGCAGCCTCACCGCGGGGACAGGGTCCGAGCAGTACTTC. It yields the protein CASSLTAGTGSEQYF.

The rearrangement links TRBV29-1 to TRBJ1-5; D is uncertain. The V end was cut by 4 bases, the J end by 3 bases, with 13 bases between. The CDR3 length is 14 residues. Germline CDR1 SQVTM, CDR2 ANQGSEA. The CDR3 region has the DNA TGCAGCGTTGCTGATGACACCGCCAATCAGCCCCAGCATTTT. Translation gives CSVADDTANQPQHF.

The V and J genes are TRBV4-3 and TRBJ2-5; 7 bases are shared with TRBD2. CDR3 length equals 17 residues. V lost 0 bases to trimming and J lost 0 bases; unmatched junction nucleotides: 7. Germline-derived CDR1 and CDR2 are LGHNA and YSLEER. The CDR3 loop is CASSQERFGGYQETQYF. Written as DNA, the CDR3 is TGCGCCAGCAGCCAAGAAAGGTTCGGGGGGTACCAAGAGACCCAGTACTTC.

CDR3 sequence (DNA): TGTGCCAGCAGTGAAGGACTAGCGGGAGAAAACATTCAGTACTTC. Its translation is CASSEGLAGENIQYF. The chain carries TRBV6-1 and TRBJ2-4; TRBD2 agrees at 12 bases. This CDR3 comprises 15 residues. The germline V gene has CDR1 MNHNS and CDR2 SASEGT. Trimming removed 1 base from V and 5 bases from J; junction bases left unmatched: 0.

Worth noting for this clone: This sample also contains other DNA sequences that code for the same CDR3. The rearrangement links TRBV27 to TRBJ2-3; 11 bases map to TRBD2. The CDR3 runs 16 residues. The J segment lost 0 bases and the V segment lost 5 bases, leaving 4 bases of the junction unmatched. Germline lookup yields CDR1 MNHEY and CDR2 SMNVEV (reference sequence). The CDR3 DNA follows: TGTGCCAGCAGTCCACTAGCGGGAGTAAGCACAGATACGCAGTATTTT. The encoded protein is CASSPLAGVSTDTQYF.

The chain carries TRBV7-9 and TRBJ1-5; possible D gene TRBD1, 6 bases. V was shortened by 3 bases and J by 3 bases, with 9 bases between the two germline ends. This CDR3 spans 14 amino acids. Germline CDR1 SEHNR, CDR2 FQNEAQ (reference sequence). CDR3 sequence: CASSFQGSNQPQHF. The DNA for the CDR3 is TGTGCCAGCAGCTTTCAGGGGTCCAATCAGCCCCAGCATTTT.

The V and J genes are TRBV4-1 and TRBJ2-7, with D tentatively TRBD1 (6 bases). Looked up from germline, CDR1 is MGHRA and CDR2 is YSYEKL. The CDR3 spans 15 residues. The V gene lost 0 bases and the J gene lost 3 bases, with 12 bases spanning the gap. Here the CDR3 reads CASSQDRQGIYEQYF. The CDR3 DNA sequence: TGCGCCAGCAGCCAAGATCGCCAGGGGATCTACGAGCAGTACTTC.

The V call is TRBV11-2, the J call TRBJ2-4, with TRBD2 identical over 12 bases. This CDR3 has 17 residues. V was pared by 1 base and J by 0 bases, with 1 base of the junction left unmatched. The V gene's germline CDR1 is SGHAT and CDR2 FQNNGV. This CDR3 is CASSLGGLAGAKNIQYF. CDR3 nucleotide sequence: TGTGCCAGCAGCTTAGGGGGACTAGCGGGAGCCAAAAACATTCAGTACTTC.

The chain has TRBV6-5 and TRBJ2-5, with TRBD2 matching over 9 bases. The V gene end was trimmed by 2 bases and the J gene end by 2 bases; junction bases not matched to a gene: 3. The germline V gene has CDR1 MNHEY and CDR2 SVGAGI. The CDR3 has 15 residues. The CDR3, as DNA: TGTGCCAGCAGTTACGTCGGACTAGCGCAAGAGACCCAGTACTTC. Its protein is CASSYVGLAQETQYF.

This clone was observed a handful of times. This rearrangement joins TRBV6-6 to TRBJ1-4, with TRBD1 as a possible D gene (6 bases). Deletions cut 5 bases from V and 5 bases from J, with 15 bases between. There are 15 residues in the CDR3. Germline V lookup: CDR1 MNHNY, CDR2 SVGAGI (reference sequence). The CDR3 sequence: CASSPKTGQNEKLFF. For the CDR3, the DNA is TGTGCCAGCAGTCCAAAGACAGGCCAAAATGAAAAACTGTTTTTT.

The chain carries TRBV7-9 and TRBJ1-2, with D tentatively TRBD1 (6 bases). The V end was cut by 2 bases, the J end by 0 bases, with 16 bases between. Germline V gene sequence: CDR1 SEHNR, CDR2 FQNEAQ (reference sequence). The CDR3 runs to 17 residues. The CDR3 DNA follows: TGTGCCAGCAGCTTAACTGACAGGCCACTAGCTAACTATGGCTACACCTTC. Residues: CASSLTDRPLANYGYTF.

The chain joins TRBV19 to TRBJ2-1; D gene uncertain. V was trimmed by 5 bases and J by 9 bases, leaving 14 bases between them. The V gene's germline CDR1 is LNHDA and CDR2 SQIVND (reference sequence). The CDR3 consists of 13 residues. CDR3: CASSSRHPIEQFF. In DNA form, the CDR3 reads TGTGCCAGTAGTTCTAGGCACCCGATTGAGCAGTTCTTC. The full variable domain, rest sourced from reference TRBV19 and TRBJ2-1, is DGGITQSPKYLFRKEGQNVTLSCEQNLNHDAMYWYRQDPGQGLRLIYYSQIVNDFQKGDIAEGYSVSREKKESFPLTVTSAQKNPTAFYLCASSSRHPIEQFFGPGTRLTVL.

This CDR3 is CASSVDGSWEQFF. CDR3 in DNA: TGTGCCAGCAGCGTAGATGGTAGCTGGGAGCAGTTCTTC. V gene TRBV9 combines with J gene TRBJ2-1; D is uncertain. Germline V lookup: CDR1 SGDLS, CDR2 YYNGEE. CDR3 length: 13 amino acids. The V and J ends lost 0 bases and 10 bases respectively, with 11 bases between them.

The genes are TRBV7-9 and TRBJ1-3, with D hard to call. This CDR3 spans 14 amino acids. V lost 4 bases and J lost 3, with 10 bases in between. CDR1 SEHNR and CDR2 FQNEAQ come from the germline V gene (reference sequence). The chain's CDR3 is CASSSRHDGNTIYF. In nucleotides, the CDR3 is TGTGCCAGCAGCTCTCGACATGATGGAAACACCATATATTTT.

V and J are TRBV14 and TRBJ2-1; 11 positions agree with TRBD2. The V gene's germline CDR1 is SGHDN and CDR2 FVKESK. This CDR3 is 16 amino acids long. V shed 4 bases, J shed 4 bases, and the junction held 6 bases outside the gene matches. The CDR3 coding sequence is TGTGCCAGCAGCCCGATAGCGGGGGGGAGATACAATGAGCAGTTCTTC. This sequence encodes CASSPIAGGRYNEQFF.

The chain uses TRBV27 and TRBJ2-1; 8 nucleotides line up with TRBD2. The CDR3 length is 17 residues. Germline V gene sequence: CDR1 MNHEY, CDR2 SMNVEV (reference sequence). The junction had 7 bases not matched to a gene; V was cut back by 1 base and J by 2 bases. The chain's CDR3 is CASSLFSSGLTYNEQFF. CDR3 in DNA: TGTGCCAGCAGTTTATTCTCTAGCGGGCTAACCTACAATGAGCAGTTCTTC.

The chain carries TRBV19 and TRBJ1-6, with 9 positions matching TRBD1. Germline V gene data show CDR1 as LNHDA and CDR2 as SQIVND (reference sequence). V lost 5 bases, J lost 7 bases, and 3 bases stayed unmatched. The CDR3 spans 14 residues. The CDR3 sequence is CASSSGQGNSPLHF. The CDR3 coding sequence is TGTGCCAGTAGTTCCGGACAGGGGAATTCACCCCTCCACTTT.

The chain uses TRBV27 and TRBJ2-7; D is perhaps TRBD2 (5 bases). Per germline, CDR1 MNHEY and CDR2 SMNVEV (reference sequence). V lost 4 bases and J 2 bases, leaving 9 bases between the germline ends. The CDR3 totals 13 residues. CDR3 sequence: CASSYGEPYEQYF. The CDR3 DNA sequence: TGTGCCAGCAGTTACGGGGAACCCTACGAGCAGTACTTC.

V and J are TRBV27 and TRBJ1-3; a weak D match, TRBD1 (6 bases). Germline lookup yields CDR1 MNHEY and CDR2 SMNVEV (reference sequence). V was cut by 6 bases and J by 0 bases, with 15 bases left in between. This CDR3 spans 16 amino acids. Here the CDR3 reads CASRLKGVGSGNTIYF. The CDR3 region has the DNA TGTGCCAGCAGACTTAAGGGGGTGGGCTCTGGAAACACCATATATTTT.

The V and J genes are TRBV7-9 and TRBJ2-1, with 9 bases that match TRBD2. The CDR3 sequence is 16 residues long. Per the germline V gene, CDR1 is SEHNR and CDR2 is FQNEAQ (reference sequence). J lost 6 bases, V lost 5 bases, and 11 bases had no gene match. As DNA, the CDR3 is TGTGCCAGCAGCCTAATTCGGGCTAGCGGGACCAATGAGCAGTTCTTC. Its protein is CASSLIRASGTNEQFF.

V and J are TRBV9 and TRBJ2-2; 7 positions match TRBD1. The CDR3 runs 14 residues. Germline assignment: CDR1 SGDLS and CDR2 YYNGEE. The J segment lost 6 bases and the V segment lost 3 bases, leaving 5 bases of the junction unmatched. CDR3 DNA sequence: TGTGCCAGCAGCGCCCGGACAGGCGCCGGGGAGCTGTTTTTT. Its protein product is CASSARTGAGELFF.

The CDR3 here is CASSYDERSGSRDEQFF. CDR3 DNA: TGTGCCAGCAGTTACGACGAGCGTAGCGGGAGTCGGGATGAGCAGTTCTTC. This sequence joins TRBV6-2 or TRBV6-3 and TRBJ2-1, with TRBD2 matching 9 bases. CDR1 is MNHEY and CDR2 is SVGEGT in the germline V gene. Trimming removed 2 bases from V and 8 bases from J; junction bases left unmatched: 13. The length of the CDR3 is 17 residues.

This chain joins TRBV28 and TRBJ2-5; 11 nucleotides match TRBD2. J was trimmed by 5 bases and V by 4 bases; bases with no gene match: 6. This CDR3 region has 15 residues. CDR1 is MDHEN, CDR2 SYDVKM, per germline. The CDR3 sequence is CASSSLAGGRETQYF. As DNA, the CDR3 is TGTGCCAGCAGTTCCTTAGCGGGGGGGCGGGAGACCCAGTACTTC.

This clone has only a few counts. This chain links TRBV7-9 with TRBJ2-7; D is perhaps TRBD2 (6 bases). Germline CDR1 and CDR2: SEHNR and FQNEAQ (reference sequence). CDR3 size: 13 residues. The V end was cut by 3 bases, the J end by 2 bases, with 8 bases between. CDR3 sequence (DNA): TGTGCCAGCAGCTTGCGGGGCGCCTACGAGCAGTACTTC. Its translation: CASSLRGAYEQYF.

This chain connects TRBV5-6 to TRBJ2-1, with 12 bases fitting TRBD2. The CDR3 runs to 17 residues. V lost 2 bases and J lost 7; bases outside the gene matches: 10. Germline CDR1 is SGHDT and CDR2 is YYEEEE. CDR3 amino acids: CASSFLAGGPVGNEQFF. CDR3 bases: TGTGCCAGCAGCTTTCTAGCGGGAGGGCCTGTAGGTAATGAGCAGTTCTTC.

V and J are TRBV4-1 and TRBJ1-2; D is unclear. Germline-derived CDR1 and CDR2 are MGHRA and YSYEKL. There are 12 residues in the CDR3. V lost 2 bases to trimming and J lost 5 bases, with 6 bases between them. The CDR3 sequence is CASSQQNYGYTF. CDR3 nucleotide sequence: TGCGCCAGCAGCCAACAAAATTATGGCTACACCTTC.

The chain combines TRBV28 with TRBJ1-6; maybe TRBD1 (6 bases). The germline CDR1 and CDR2 sequences are MDHEN and SYDVKM. This CDR3 is 14 amino acids long. The V end was cut by 7 bases, the J end by 7 bases, with 14 bases between. The CDR3 loop reads CASILGGGNSPLHF. The DNA of the CDR3 is TGTGCCAGCATCCTAGGGGGTGGCAATTCACCCCTCCACTTT.

This clone has more than one count but fewer than ten. The V call is TRBV18, the J call TRBJ2-5, with 7 bases matching TRBD2. V shed 1 base and J 2 bases; nucleotides not matched to a gene: 13. The CDR3 covers 18 residues. Germline loops: CDR1 KGHSH, CDR2 LQKENI. The CDR3 loop is CASSPRKESQAGQETQYF. CDR3 in DNA: TGTGCCAGCTCACCACGTAAGGAAAGTCAAGCGGGGCAAGAGACCCAGTACTTC. The entire variable domain, with the rest obtained from reference TRBV18 and TRBJ2-5, is as follows: NAGVMQNPRHLVRRRGQEARLRCSPMKGHSHVYWYRQLPEEGLKFMVYLQKENIIDESGMPKERFSAEFPKEGPSILRIQQVVRGDSAAYFCASSPRKESQAGQETQYFGPGTRLLVL.

J is TRBJ2-1 and V is TRBV14; D is possibly TRBD2 (5 bases). Germline lookup yields CDR1 SGHDN and CDR2 FVKESK. Trimming took off 1 base at V and 4 bases at J, with 14 bases between the two ends. The CDR3 has 16 residues. As DNA, the CDR3 is TGTGCCAGCAGCCAAGTGATGGCGGGCGGGTACAATGAGCAGTTCTTC. Amino acid sequence: CASSQVMAGGYNEQFF.